The TCR beta chain under discussion was sequenced for a study of CD8 T cells in ankylosing spondylitis. Study results and caveats: Made up of several highly homologous variants, a TCR beta motif appeared characteristic of ankylosing spondylitis blood. Relatively rare in peripheral blood, disease-linked clones were also CD8+. In synovial fluid and blood from reactive arthritis, some motif variants were previously reported.

Construction of TCR beta libraries was performed using quantitative 5'-RACE with molecular barcodes. TCRdb ran MiXCR on the 5' RACE reads and lists one entry per CDR3 protein. The sample includes some 840,000 distinct CDR3 sequences, over 9.5% of them seen just once. This clonotype was observed a handful of times. Its cognate antigen is unknown. Looked up from germline, CDR1 is LNHNV and CDR2 is YYDKDF (reference sequence). Trimming took 5 bases from V and 0 from J, leaving 11 bases between them. This CDR3 has 14 amino acids. Sequencing input: blood, either unsorted or a sorted T cell fraction (not recorded which). This chain links TRBV15 with TRBJ2-7; D ambiguous. The receptor's source is a male donor with ankylosing spondylitis. CDR3 amino acids: CATSVGGDSYEQYF. In DNA, the CDR3 is TGTGCCACCAGCGTCGGCGGAGACTCCTACGAGCAGTACTTC.